Below, 6 T cell receptor beta chains from the same sample are listed, as sequenced in a study of blood T cell repertoires in COVID-19. The assay was immunoSEQ multiplex PCR, and TCRdb's table has in-frame clones only and misses some. The table shows tens of thousands of clones, with roughly 86% occurring only once. Sample: peripheral blood. All receptors come from a man aged 55 to 70 with active or convalescent COVID-19.

This chain connects TRBV18 to TRBJ1-1, with D tentatively TRBD1 (6 bases). Trimming stripped 1 base from V and 1 base from J, with 13 bases between. Germline assignment: CDR1 KGHSH and CDR2 LQKENI. CDR3 length: 16 residues. CDR3 DNA sequence: TGTGCCAGCTCACCACTATTCGGACAGCCGAACACTGAAGCTTTCTTT. Protein sequence: CASSPLFGQPNTEAFF.

The chain has TRBV11-2 and TRBJ2-7; D is perhaps TRBD1 (5 bases). V lost 4 bases and J 2 bases, leaving 15 bases between the germline ends. Germline loops: CDR1 SGHAT, CDR2 FQNNGV. The CDR3 runs to 15 residues. In DNA, the CDR3 is TGTGCCAGCAGCTCCAATCCGGCAGGGACCTACGAGCAGTACTTC. Translating it yields CASSSNPAGTYEQYF.

V and J are TRBV9 and TRBJ1-1; 7 bases map to TRBD1. Losses at the gene ends were 3 bases for V and 7 bases for J; bases not matched to a gene: 3. CDR3 length: 12 amino acids. The germline V gene has CDR1 SGDLS and CDR2 YYNGEE. The CDR3 reads CASSAGTVEAFF. For the CDR3, the DNA is TGTGCCAGCAGCGCCGGGACAGTTGAAGCTTTCTTT.

There are a few counts of this clone. This rearrangement joins TRBV14 to TRBJ1-1; no clear D. CDR1 is SGHDN and CDR2 is FVKESK in the germline V gene. The CDR3 sequence is 16 residues long. Trimming took off 3 bases at V and 5 bases at J, with 19 bases between the two ends. The CDR3 sequence is CASSHSRGGSRTEAFF. Here the CDR3 DNA reads TGTGCCAGCAGCCATTCTAGAGGAGGGTCGAGAACTGAAGCTTTCTTT.

This chain links TRBV6-4 with TRBJ2-3; 7 positions agree with TRBD2. There are 15 residues in the CDR3. With 5 bases clipped from V and 1 base from J, the junction kept 6 bases outside the gene matches. Per germline, CDR1 MRHNA and CDR2 SNTAGT. CDR3 sequence: CASSSSAGRTDTQYF. Written as DNA, the CDR3 is TGTGCCAGCAGTTCCTCAGCGGGGCGCACAGATACGCAGTATTTT.

This chain connects TRBV27 to TRBJ2-2; 12 bases agree with TRBD2. CDR1 and CDR2 from the germline V gene are MNHEY and SMNVEV (reference sequence). Trimming cost V 4 bases and J 7 bases; bases outside gene matches: 7. CDR3 length equals 16 residues. CDR3 in DNA: TGTGCCAGCAGTTACCTAGCGGGGGGGTTTGGCGGGGAGCTGTTTTTT. Translation: CASSYLAGGFGGELFF.